A selection of T cell receptor beta chains follows, all from one sample in a study of PD-1 blockade in classical Hodgkin lymphoma. Here immunoSEQ multiplex PCR was the method, and the copy in TCRdb shows in-frame clones only, minus some. The sample has tens of thousands of clones, about 85% seen once; the top ten hold roughly 8.1%. Sequenced material: peripheral blood mononuclear cells (PBMCs), taken before the fourth cycle of nivolumab. Source of these receptors: a human donor with classical Hodgkin lymphoma. The CDR3 runs from the conserved cysteine through the conserved F or W. A D gene is named only where the DNA matches it firmly. Clone size appears in some rows only: once, few, many, or a class for an expanded clone.

V gene: TRBV2
D gene: .
J gene: TRBJ2-2
clone size: .
CDR3 DNA: TGTGCCAGCAGTGAAGGCAGGGTAGAAACCGGGGAGCTGTTTTTT
CDR3 protein: CASSEGRVETGELFF

V gene: TRBV29-1
D gene: .
J gene: TRBJ2-3
clone size: .
CDR3 DNA: TGCAGCGTTCCGGGACAAGGCACAGATACGCAGTATTTT
CDR3 protein: CSVPGQGTDTQYF

V gene: TRBV30
D gene: .
J gene: TRBJ1-3
clone size: .
CDR3 DNA: TGTGCCTGGAGTGTTGTTATCGGGTTGGACACCATATATTTT
CDR3 protein: CAWSVVIGLDTIYF

V gene: TRBV6-1
D gene: .
J gene: TRBJ2-5
clone size: .
CDR3 DNA: TGTGCCAGCAGTGATTCCCCGCCCGACAGCCAGGAACGGGAGACCCAGTACTTC
CDR3 protein: CASSDSPPDSQERETQYF

V gene: TRBV7-9
D gene: .
J gene: TRBJ2-1
clone size: .
CDR3 DNA: TGTGCCAGCAGCTATCTCAGGGATTATGAGCAGTTCTTC
CDR3 protein: CASSYLRDYEQFF

V gene: TRBV5-1
D gene: TRBD1
J gene: TRBJ2-1
clone size: few
CDR3 DNA: TGCGCCAGCAGCTTGTACCTAGGACAGGGGTACAATGAGCAGTTCTTC
CDR3 protein: CASSLYLGQGYNEQFF

V gene: TRBV11-1
D gene: TRBD1
J gene: TRBJ2-3
clone size: .
CDR3 DNA: TGTGCCAGCAGCTCAAGGACAGGGCGCACAGATACGCAGTATTTT
CDR3 protein: CASSSRTGRTDTQYF

V gene: TRBV18
D gene: TRBD1
J gene: TRBJ1-1
clone size: .
CDR3 DNA: TGTGCCAGCTCAACCCAGACAGGGGACACTGAAGCTTTCTTT
CDR3 protein: CASSTQTGDTEAFF

V gene: TRBV5-1
D gene: .
J gene: TRBJ2-5
clone size: .
CDR3 DNA: TGCGCCAGCAGCTTGGCCGCCAGCCCAGAGACCCAGTACTTC
CDR3 protein: CASSLAASPETQYF

V gene: TRBV19
D gene: .
J gene: TRBJ2-2
clone size: .
CDR3 DNA: TGTGCCAGTAGTATGTGGGCCCAGTCGGCCGGGGAGCTGTTTTTT
CDR3 protein: CASSMWAQSAGELFF

V gene: TRBV30
D gene: .
J gene: TRBJ2-2
clone size: .
CDR3 DNA: TGTGCCTGGAGTGAGGGACCCCGGGCCGGGGAGCTGTTTTTT
CDR3 protein: CAWSEGPRAGELFF

V gene: TRBV5-6
D gene: .
J gene: TRBJ2-7
clone size: .
CDR3 DNA: TGTGCCAGCAGCTTGGTTAGTGGGAGGTTACCCTACGAGCAGTACTTC
CDR3 protein: CASSLVSGRLPYEQYF

V gene: TRBV2
D gene: TRBD2
J gene: TRBJ2-1
clone size: .
CDR3 DNA: TGTGCCAGCAGCTCTCTGGGACTAGCGGGGGGCGGGGAGCAGTTCTTC
CDR3 protein: CASSSLGLAGGGEQFF

V gene: TRBV11-2
D gene: TRBD1
J gene: TRBJ2-7
clone size: once
CDR3 DNA: TGTGCCAGCAGCTTAGGATCAGGGACAGGAGCCTACGAGCAGTACTTC
CDR3 protein: CASSLGSGTGAYEQYF

V gene: TRBV6-1
D gene: .
J gene: TRBJ2-5
clone size: .
CDR3 DNA: TGTGCCAGCATGACAGTGGGTCAAGAGACCCAGTACTTC
CDR3 protein: CASMTVGQETQYF

V gene: TRBV5-1
D gene: TRBD2
J gene: TRBJ2-3
clone size: .
CDR3 DNA: TGCGCCAGCAACCTTGCCCTAGCGGGATTGGGGGATACGCAGTATTTT
CDR3 protein: CASNLALAGLGDTQYF

V gene: TRBV9
D gene: .
J gene: TRBJ1-2
clone size: .
CDR3 DNA: TGTGCCAGCAGCTCGGGACCCAGCTATGGCTACACCTTC
CDR3 protein: CASSSGPSYGYTF

V gene: TRBV5-1
D gene: .
J gene: TRBJ1-4
clone size: .
CDR3 DNA: TGCGCCAGCAGCTTACCCGGGACAAATAATGAAAAACTGTTTTTT
CDR3 protein: CASSLPGTNNEKLFF

V gene: TRBV5-6
D gene: TRBD1
J gene: TRBJ1-2
clone size: .
CDR3 DNA: TGTGCCAGCAGAAACGACAGGGAGAACTATGGCTACACCTTC
CDR3 protein: CASRNDRENYGYTF

V gene: TRBV6-1
D gene: TRBD1
J gene: TRBJ1-5
clone size: few
CDR3 DNA: TGTGCCAGCAGTGCCCGGACAGGGGGCTTGAGCAATCAGCCCCAGCATTTT
CDR3 protein: CASSARTGGLSNQPQHF

V gene: TRBV5-1
D gene: TRBD1
J gene: TRBJ2-7
clone size: .
CDR3 DNA: TGCGCCAGCAGCTTAACCTCCGGACAGGGGGCCTACGAGCAGTACTTC
CDR3 protein: CASSLTSGQGAYEQYF

V gene: TRBV28
D gene: .
J gene: TRBJ1-1
clone size: .
CDR3 DNA: TGTGCCAGCAGCCCGACAGGTCAAGTGAACACTGAAGCTTTCTTT
CDR3 protein: CASSPTGQVNTEAFF

V gene: TRBV25-1
D gene: TRBD2
J gene: TRBJ2-7
clone size: .
CDR3 DNA: TGTGCCAGCAGTCACGGGACTAGCGGGGAATACGAGCAGTACTTC
CDR3 protein: CASSHGTSGEYEQYF

V gene: TRBV9
D gene: TRBD1
J gene: TRBJ2-1
clone size: .
CDR3 DNA: TGTGCCAGCAGCGTAGCTCCGGGACAGGGCACCAATGAGCAGTTCTTC
CDR3 protein: CASSVAPGQGTNEQFF

V gene: TRBV5-1
D gene: .
J gene: TRBJ1-3
clone size: .
CDR3 DNA: TGCGCCAGCACGGAAATCTCTGGAAACACCATATATTTT
CDR3 protein: CASTEISGNTIYF

V gene: TRBV28
D gene: TRBD1
J gene: TRBJ1-2
clone size: .
CDR3 DNA: TGTGCCAGCAGTTTGGACAGGGGGAATGGCTACACCTTC
CDR3 protein: CASSLDRGNGYTF

V gene: TRBV7-8
D gene: .
J gene: TRBJ2-3
clone size: .
CDR3 DNA: TGTGCCAGCAGCTTGGGACGCGAGCGTGGCACAGATACGCAGTATTTT
CDR3 protein: CASSLGRERGTDTQYF

V gene: TRBV30
D gene: .
J gene: TRBJ1-3
clone size: .
CDR3 DNA: TGTGCCTGGAGTCCGGGGGGGACAAACACCATATATTTT
CDR3 protein: CAWSPGGTNTIYF

V gene: TRBV7-8
D gene: .
J gene: TRBJ1-1
clone size: few
CDR3 DNA: TGTGCCAGCAGCTTAGTTCAGGGTGTTGAAGCTTTCTTT
CDR3 protein: CASSLVQGVEAFF